This T cell receptor (beta chain) came from a study of T cells in Graves' hyperthyroidism and ophthalmopathy. The CDR3 is made up of 19 amino acids. The germline V gene has CDR1 SGHTA and CDR2 FQGNSA. This clonotype has a count of ten or more. Mismatch with germline at one junction end may stem from a read error. Template material for amplifying TCR beta CDR3 regions consisted of RNA transcripts. Using the HTBI primer set, a first-round RT-PCR was run on the TCR CDR3. Using its own MiXCR run on the multiplex PCR reads, TCRdb lists one record per CDR3 protein. This sample has about 260,000 distinct CDR3 sequences; over 15% occur once, and the top ten carry approximately 30%.

V gene TRBV7-2 combines with J gene TRBJ2-1; D may be TRBD1 or TRBD2 (5 bases each). The sequence was collected from a woman in her late teens or twenties with Graves' ophthalmopathy. Input material: blood. The CDR3 spells CASSLTRGVVRPLYDEQFF. The CDR3 DNA reads TGTGCCAGCAGCCTTACCCGAGGGGTAGTCCGACCCCTCTACGATGAGCAGTTCTTC.